The source of this TCR beta chain is a study of identical twins. From the 5' RACE reads, TCRdb called clonotypes with MiXCR, one entry per CDR3 protein. The sample has 400,000 to 500,000 distinct CDR3 sequences, around a sixth seen once. A word on this clonotype: Its matching antigen is unknown.

The CDR3 length is 16 residues. Trimming at V came to 3 bases and at J to 1 base, leaving 6 bases not matched to a gene. The germline V gene encodes CDR1 SGHKS and CDR2 YYEKEE (reference sequence). Study-wide points: Whereas memory repertoires showed no such difference, abundant cord blood beta clonotypes carried fewer insertions.

The receptor's source is a man aged 50-60 years in good health. Sequencing was performed on naive T cells sorted from blood. The V and J genes are TRBV5-5 and TRBJ2-1, with 8 bases lining up with TRBD2. This chain's CDR3 is CASSWAGLGSYNEQFF. CDR3 coding DNA: TGTGCCAGCAGCTGGGCGGGACTAGGGTCCTACAATGAGCAGTTCTTC.